A single sample is the source of the 32 T cell receptor beta chains below, sequenced in a study of early stage breast cancer tumors. The method was immunoSEQ multiplex PCR; TCRdb's version includes in-frame clones alone and lacks a portion of them. This table holds about 29,000 clones, 80% to 90% found once. Material for sequencing was blood. Receptors were obtained from a person aged 50-59 years with breast cancer.

The rearrangement links TRBV7-6 to TRBJ1-2, with a weak D call TRBD1 (6 bases). This CDR3 contains 14 residues. The V end was cut by 0 bases, the J end by 4 bases, with 9 bases between. CDR1 is SGHVS, CDR2 FNYEAQ, per germline. The CDR3 loop is CASSLAPRGYGYTF. CDR3 coding DNA: TGTGCCAGCAGCTTAGCGCCCAGGGGCTATGGCTACACCTTC.

V and J are TRBV19 and TRBJ2-3, with TRBD2 matching 7 bases. CDR3 length equals 15 residues. CDR1 LNHDA and CDR2 SQIVND come from the germline V gene (reference sequence). V was pared by 7 bases and J by 5 bases, with 12 bases of the junction left unmatched. CDR3 amino acids: CASNTPGLGLDTQYF. CDR3 nucleotide sequence: TGTGCCAGTAACACCCCCGGACTAGGTCTAGATACGCAGTATTTT.

The genes are TRBV5-4 and TRBJ1-4; 7 nucleotides agree with TRBD1. Trimming cost V 2 bases and J 0 bases; bases outside gene matches: 7. Looked up from germline, CDR1 is SGHNT and CDR2 is YYREEE (reference sequence). CDR3 size: 17 residues. The CDR3 DNA reads TGTGCCAGCAGCTTACGACAGGGATTCACAACTAATGAAAAACTGTTTTTT. It is translated as CASSLRQGFTTNEKLFF.

The chain employs TRBV19 and TRBJ2-3; either TRBD1 or TRBD2 may fit D (5 bases each). Germline V gene sequence: CDR1 LNHDA, CDR2 SQIVND (reference sequence). Trimming took off 8 bases at V and 4 bases at J, with 10 bases between the two ends. The CDR3 runs to 12 residues. The CDR3 DNA follows: TGTGCCAGTGGTCTGGGGGCAGATACGCAGTATTTT. Translation gives CASGLGADTQYF.

The rearrangement uses TRBV5-4 and TRBJ2-7; 16 bases are shared with TRBD2. Trimming took 0 bases from V and 9 from J; bases not matched to a gene: 9. The CDR3 is 17 amino acids. The germline V gene has CDR1 SGHNT and CDR2 YYREEE (reference sequence). Here the CDR3 reads CASSLAGLAGGPVVQYF. The CDR3 DNA reads as TGTGCCAGCAGCTTGGCGGGACTAGCGGGAGGGCCGGTCGTGCAGTACTTC. Drawing the rest from reference TRBV5-4 and TRBJ2-7, the complete variable domain is ETGVTQSPTHLIKTRGQQVTLRCSSQSGHNTVSWYQQALGQGPQFIFQYYREEENGRGNFPPRFSGLQFPNYSSELNVNALELDDSALYLCASSLAGLAGGPVVQYFGPGTRLTVT.

This chain links TRBV6-4 with TRBJ1-1; 12 bases are shared with TRBD1. The ends lost 0 bases at V and 1 base at J; junction bases unmatched: 6. Per germline, CDR1 MRHNA and CDR2 SNTAGT. The CDR3 runs 18 residues. The DNA for the CDR3 is TGTGCCAGCAGTGACTCCGGGACAGGGGGCTTGAGGAACACTGAAGCTTTCTTT. The encoded protein is CASSDSGTGGLRNTEAFF.

This chain joins TRBV11-2 and TRBJ1-2; D is unclear. The CDR3 is made up of 14 amino acids. Germline V lookup: CDR1 SGHAT, CDR2 FQNNGV. Trimming took off 1 base at V and 1 base at J, with 7 bases between the two ends. The CDR3 here is CASSLGLNNYGYTF. CDR3 bases: TGTGCCAGCAGCTTAGGACTTAATAACTATGGCTACACCTTC.

This sequence joins TRBV7-2 and TRBJ2-3; unclear D gene. The V gene lost 5 bases and the J gene lost 1 base, with 10 bases spanning the gap. The CDR3 sequence is 14 residues long. Germline V gives CDR1 SGHTA, CDR2 FQGNSA. This CDR3 is CASSPSRRTDTQYF. DNA of the CDR3: TGTGCCAGCAGCCCCAGTCGGCGCACAGATACGCAGTATTTT.

V and J are TRBV7-9 and TRBJ2-5; D ambiguous. Trimming pared 5 bases from V and 5 bases from J, leaving 12 bases between. This CDR3 has 13 amino acids. CDR1 SEHNR and CDR2 FQNEAQ come from the germline V gene (reference sequence). This chain's CDR3 is CASSPVSAETQYF. The DNA of the CDR3 is TGTGCCAGCAGCCCGGTCTCGGCGGAGACCCAGTACTTC.

This sequence joins TRBV11-3 and TRBJ2-1, with 10 bases matching TRBD2. V was clipped by 1 base and J by 10 bases; unmatched bases: 10. Germline V gene lookup returns CDR1 SGHNT and CDR2 YENEEA. The CDR3 runs to 16 residues. DNA of the CDR3: TGTGCCAGCAGCTTAGTTTCTAGCGGGGGACTCACGGAGCAGTTCTTC. Translated, it gives CASSLVSSGGLTEQFF.

The chain combines TRBV5-5 with TRBJ1-2; 12 positions agree with TRBD1. The CDR3 is made up of 18 amino acids. The junction had 11 bases not matched to a gene; V was cut back by 4 bases and J by 1 base. Germline V CDR1 and CDR2: SGHKS, YYEKEE (reference sequence). CDR3 in amino acids: CASSTGTGGAPFNYGYTF. CDR3 bases: TGTGCCAGCAGCACCGGGACAGGGGGCGCTCCGTTTAACTATGGCTACACCTTC.

The V gene is TRBV18, the J gene TRBJ2-7; D unresolved. The germline V and J ends were trimmed by 3 bases and 2 bases, with 8 bases remaining between them. Germline V lookup: CDR1 KGHSH, CDR2 LQKENI. The CDR3 runs 13 residues. DNA for the CDR3: TGTGCCAGCTCACCGGACGTAGCCTACGAGCAGTACTTC. Translated: CASSPDVAYEQYF.

The J gene is TRBJ2-5, the V gene TRBV7-2; 7 nucleotides agree with TRBD1. CDR3 length: 14 residues. Germline V CDR1 and CDR2: SGHTA, FQGNSA. V was pared by 3 bases and J by 1 base, with 2 bases of the junction left unmatched. The CDR3 nucleotides are TGTGCCAGCAGCTTCCGGACAGGCCAAGAGACCCAGTACTTC. This codes for CASSFRTGQETQYF.

This sequence joins TRBV14 and TRBJ2-2, with 9 positions matching TRBD2. Germline V gene lookup returns CDR1 SGHDN and CDR2 FVKESK. After removal of 5 bases from V and 1 base from J, the junction contained 8 bases not matched to a gene. The CDR3 is 17 residues long. DNA of the CDR3: TGTGCCAGCAGCAATAAGGGACTAGCAGAGAACACCGGGGAGCTGTTTTTT. Translation gives CASSNKGLAENTGELFF.

The chain recombines TRBV2 with TRBJ2-1, with D perhaps assigned TRBD1 or TRBD2 (6 bases each). The CDR3 consists of 13 residues. The germline V gene encodes CDR1 SNHLY and CDR2 FYNNEI. V lost 8 bases and J 8 bases, leaving 16 bases between the germline ends. CDR3 in amino acids: CASAGGKGDEQFF. For the CDR3, the DNA is TGTGCCAGCGCCGGGGGAAAGGGGGATGAGCAGTTCTTC.

The chain employs TRBV28 and TRBJ1-3, with D tentatively TRBD1 (5 bases). From germline, CDR1 is MDHEN and CDR2 SYDVKM. The CDR3 totals 15 residues. With 5 bases removed from V and 3 bases from J, the gap between germline ends came to 14 bases. CDR3 sequence (DNA): TGTGCCAGCAGTGGCGGATTGGGACGTGGAAACACCATATATTTT. Its protein is CASSGGLGRGNTIYF.

V is TRBV11-2 and J is TRBJ2-5, with D uncertain. CDR1 and CDR2 from the germline V gene are SGHAT and FQNNGV. V was clipped by 5 bases and J by 3 bases, with 16 bases between them. The length of the CDR3 is 15 residues. Here the CDR3 reads CASSPGGDREETQYF. Written as DNA, the CDR3 is TGTGCCAGCAGCCCTGGCGGCGACCGCGAAGAGACCCAGTACTTC.

The chain employs TRBV9 and TRBJ1-6, with a possible D match to TRBD1 (6 bases). V was pared by 0 bases and J by 7 bases, with 11 bases between. CDR1 is SGDLS, CDR2 YYNGEE, per germline. The CDR3 consists of 15 residues. For the CDR3, the DNA is TGTGCCAGCAGCGTAGGACAGGCTCTAAATTCACCCCTCCACTTT. Translated: CASSVGQALNSPLHF.

This clone has more than one count but fewer than ten. The chain has TRBV6-4 and TRBJ2-7; TRBD1 agrees at 8 bases. The CDR3 has 15 amino acids. V lost 4 bases and J lost 2; bases outside the gene matches: 7. Germline loops: CDR1 MRHNA, CDR2 SNTAGT. This CDR3 is CASSVSTGAPYEQYF. CDR3 bases: TGTGCCAGCAGTGTGTCGACAGGGGCGCCCTACGAGCAGTACTTC.

The chain has TRBV19 and TRBJ1-1; TRBD1 aligns across 8 bases. The J segment lost 5 bases and the V segment lost 6 bases, leaving 8 bases of the junction unmatched. CDR3 length: 14 amino acids. CDR1 and CDR2 (germline): LNHDA, SQIVND (reference sequence). The CDR3 here is CASSGGTGLTEAFF. CDR3 DNA: TGTGCCAGTAGCGGGGGGACAGGATTAACTGAAGCTTTCTTT.

V gene TRBV5-1 combines with J gene TRBJ2-2; possible D gene TRBD1, 6 bases. The CDR3 extends over 16 amino acids. Germline CDR1 SGHRS, CDR2 YFSETQ. Deletions cut 3 bases from V and 4 bases from J, with 16 bases between. The CDR3 is CASSSLTGSSTGELFF. CDR3 DNA: TGCGCCAGCAGCTCACTGACAGGCTCTAGCACCGGGGAGCTGTTTTTT.

The genes are TRBV10-1 and TRBJ2-7, with no clear D. The CDR3 loop spans 14 amino acids. CDR1 and CDR2 from the germline V gene are WNHNN and SYGVQD (reference sequence). Trimming took off 3 bases at V and 5 bases at J, with 14 bases between the two ends. DNA for the CDR3: TGCGCCAGCAGTGATTCCGGGCACGAACACGAGCAGTACTTC. The encoded protein is CASSDSGHEHEQYF.

CDR3 bases: TGTGCCAGCAGGGCCCTTAGCGGGGGAGGTGAGACCCAGTACTTC. Its protein product is CASRALSGGGETQYF. This sequence joins TRBV2 and TRBJ2-5; 9 bases map to TRBD2. This CDR3 spans 15 amino acids. After removal of 6 bases from V and 5 bases from J, the junction contained 10 bases not matched to a gene. Per germline, CDR1 SNHLY and CDR2 FYNNEI.

The genes are TRBV10-3 and TRBJ2-5; possible D gene TRBD1, 6 bases. Germline V gene data show CDR1 as ENHRY and CDR2 as SYGVKD. The ends were cut back, 11 bases at V and 5 bases at J, with 18 bases in the middle. This CDR3 spans 13 amino acids. The chain's CDR3 is CALPGQGQETQYF. CDR3 DNA: TGTGCCCTCCCTGGCCAGGGGCAGGAGACCCAGTACTTC.

The CDR3 sequence: CASQDRLAGKEQFF. For the CDR3, the DNA is TGCGCCAGCCAAGACCGACTAGCGGGTAAGGAGCAGTTCTTC. This chain connects TRBV10-1 to TRBJ2-1; 10 nucleotides match TRBD2. The germline CDR1 and CDR2 sequences are WNHNN and SYGVQD (reference sequence). V shed 8 bases and J 10 bases; nucleotides not matched to a gene: 11. This CDR3 spans 14 amino acids.

The CDR3 is CASSSSGSWQETQYF. The DNA of the CDR3 is TGCGCCAGCAGTTCTAGCGGGAGTTGGCAAGAGACCCAGTACTTC. The chain couples TRBV5-1 to TRBJ2-5; 10 nucleotides agree with TRBD2. V was pared by 5 bases and J by 2 bases, with 6 bases of the junction left unmatched. The CDR3 is 15 amino acids. Germline CDR1 and CDR2: SGHRS and YFSETQ.

In this sample, this clone turned up a few times. V gene TRBV6-5 combines with J gene TRBJ1-1; D call uncertain. The germline V gene has CDR1 MNHEY and CDR2 SVGAGI. There are 12 residues in the CDR3. Trimming removed 7 bases from V and 0 bases from J, with 6 bases in between. The CDR3 spells CASTAVNTEAFF. The CDR3 DNA reads as TGTGCCAGCACTGCCGTGAACACTGAAGCTTTCTTT.

This chain links TRBV7-7 with TRBJ2-1; 9 bases match TRBD2. CDR1 is SSHAT, CDR2 FNYEAQ, per germline (reference sequence). The CDR3 sequence is 16 residues long. V dropped 5 bases and J dropped 6; count of bases not matched to a gene: 11. The CDR3 protein is CASSPLLAGEPNEQFF. The CDR3 DNA follows: TGTGCCAGCAGCCCTCTTTTAGCGGGGGAGCCCAATGAGCAGTTCTTC.

This clone was recorded a few times. The chain has TRBV11-2 and TRBJ1-2, with no clear D. From germline, CDR1 is SGHAT and CDR2 FQNNGV. This CDR3 comprises 14 residues. Trimming took 1 base from V and 4 from J, leaving 10 bases between them. The chain's CDR3 is CASSLGAGSYGYTF. CDR3 in DNA: TGTGCCAGCAGCTTAGGCGCGGGGAGCTATGGCTACACCTTC.

This chain joins TRBV13 and TRBJ1-2, with D tentatively TRBD1 (6 bases). Looked up from germline, CDR1 is PRHDT and CDR2 is FYEKMQ (reference sequence). This CDR3 is built from 14 residues. The V end was cut by 5 bases, the J end by 6 bases, with 16 bases between. The CDR3 coding sequence is TGTGCCAGCAGCCCTTCGCGGGGGGCCAATGGCTACACCTTC. Protein product: CASSPSRGANGYTF. Drawing the rest from reference TRBV13 and TRBJ1-2, the complete variable domain is AAGVIQSPRHLIKEKRETATLKCYPIPRHDTVYWYQQGPGQDPQFLISFYEKMQSDKGSIPDRFSAQQFSDYHSELNMSSLELGDSALYFCASSPSRGANGYTFGSGTRLTVV.

The chain employs TRBV27 and TRBJ1-6; 9 bases line up with TRBD1. There are 16 residues in the CDR3. The germline V gene has CDR1 MNHEY and CDR2 SMNVEV (reference sequence). Trimming took 6 bases from V and 5 from J; bases not matched to a gene: 8. The CDR3 DNA is TGTGCCAGCAGGCAGGGACAGGGATACCATAATTCACCCCTCCACTTT. Its protein product is CASRQGQGYHNSPLHF.

The chain recombines TRBV5-4 with TRBJ1-2, with a weak D call TRBD1 (5 bases). CDR1 and CDR2 (germline): SGHNT, YYREEE (reference sequence). Trimming cost V 4 bases and J 4 bases, with 14 bases left between them. The CDR3 covers 14 residues. The CDR3 DNA sequence: TGTGCCAGCAGCAAAAATGGGGGTGGCTATGGCTACACCTTC. Translation: CASSKNGGGYGYTF.